This TCR beta chain was sequenced during a study of radiation and T cells in renal cell carcinoma. Measured with immunoSEQ multiplex PCR; TCRdb has only the in-frame clones, and not every one. The sample has approximately 150,000 clones; 75% to 90% are singletons. The CDR3 loop spans 16 amino acids. The germline V gene encodes CDR1 LGHNA and CDR2 YNFKEQ. Deletions cut 0 bases from V and 1 base from J, with 10 bases between. Study-level results: From baseline, blood top tumor clonotypes peaked at 2 weeks post-radiation. No pretreatment tumor biopsies were available for baseline clonotypes.

Time point given: blood 4 weeks post-SBRT, at nephrectomy. Treatment described: 15 Gy SBRT to primary tumor, nephrectomy 4 weeks later. Worth noting for this clone: Its matching antigen is unknown.

The sample here was blood, taken from a patient whose treatment included radiotherapy and nephrectomy. The V gene is TRBV4-2, the J gene TRBJ2-1; perhaps TRBD2 as D (5 bases). This TCR was recovered from a woman in her forties or fifties with renal cell carcinoma. The CDR3 loop is CASSQDSASSYNEQFF. The CDR3 DNA is TGTGCCAGCAGCCAAGATAGCGCATCTTCCTACAATGAGCAGTTCTTC.